This T cell receptor beta chain was captured in a study of blood T cell repertoires in COVID-19. Across the study: Researchers got acute and convalescent COVID-19 samples from the United States, Italy and Spain. Sources were T cells, B-cell-depleted T cells, or PBMCs; the material itself was cDNA or gDNA.

This CDR3 is built from 12 residues. The V and J ends lost 5 bases and 4 bases respectively, with 7 bases between them. The germline V gene encodes CDR1 KGHDR and CDR2 SFDVKD. Original handling: Amplification of reference gene primers provided the estimated nucleated cell counts. Some clones are missing from TCRdb's copy, which holds only in-frame ones; the method was immunoSEQ multiplex PCR. That table gives V, J and clone size, and the DNA gave D and trimming. The table lists over 90,000 clones, around 92% of them singletons. V and J are TRBV24-1 and TRBJ1-1, with D tentatively TRBD1 (5 bases). This TCR came from a man between 18 and 35 years old with acute or convalescent COVID-19. The sample comprised peripheral blood. The CDR3 loop reads CATSAGGTEAFF. The CDR3 DNA sequence: TGTGCCACCAGTGCCGGGGGCACTGAAGCTTTCTTT.